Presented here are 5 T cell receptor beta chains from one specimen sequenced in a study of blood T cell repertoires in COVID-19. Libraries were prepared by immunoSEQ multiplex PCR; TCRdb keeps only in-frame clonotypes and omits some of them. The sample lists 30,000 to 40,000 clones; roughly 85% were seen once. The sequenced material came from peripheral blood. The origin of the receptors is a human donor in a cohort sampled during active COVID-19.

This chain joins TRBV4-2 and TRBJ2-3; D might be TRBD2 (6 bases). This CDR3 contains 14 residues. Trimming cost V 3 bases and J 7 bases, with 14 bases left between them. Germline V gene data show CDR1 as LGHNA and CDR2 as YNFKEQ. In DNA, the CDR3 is TGTGCCAGCAGCCAGGAACCGACTAGGAATACGCAGTATTTT. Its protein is CASSQEPTRNTQYF.

DNA of the CDR3: TGTGCCAGCAGCCGGAGTGACGGGGGGAATGAGCAGTTCTTC. Its translation: CASSRSDGGNEQFF. The chain couples TRBV4-2 to TRBJ2-1; 7 nucleotides agree with TRBD2. The CDR3 has 14 residues. Trimming took 4 bases from V and 7 from J; bases not matched to a gene: 7. The V gene's germline CDR1 is LGHNA and CDR2 YNFKEQ.

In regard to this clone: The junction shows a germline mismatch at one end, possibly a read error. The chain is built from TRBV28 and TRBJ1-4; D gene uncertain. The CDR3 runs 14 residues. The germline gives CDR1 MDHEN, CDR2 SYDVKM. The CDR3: CASSPPTQLMKTVF. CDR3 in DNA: TGTGCCAGCAGCCCTCCGACCCAACTAATGAAAACGGTTTTT.

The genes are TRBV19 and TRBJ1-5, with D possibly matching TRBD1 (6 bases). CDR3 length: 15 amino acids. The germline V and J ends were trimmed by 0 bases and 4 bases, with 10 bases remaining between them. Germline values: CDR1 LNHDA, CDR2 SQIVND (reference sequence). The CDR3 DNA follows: TGTGCCAGTAGTATAGACAGGGGTAGGAATCAGCCCCAGCATTTT. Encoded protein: CASSIDRGRNQPQHF.

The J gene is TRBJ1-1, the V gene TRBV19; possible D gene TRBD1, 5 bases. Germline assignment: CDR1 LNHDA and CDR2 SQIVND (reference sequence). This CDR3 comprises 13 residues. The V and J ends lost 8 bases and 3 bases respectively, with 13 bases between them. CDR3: CASHQGWDTEAFF. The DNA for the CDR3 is TGTGCCAGTCATCAGGGTTGGGACACTGAAGCTTTCTTT.